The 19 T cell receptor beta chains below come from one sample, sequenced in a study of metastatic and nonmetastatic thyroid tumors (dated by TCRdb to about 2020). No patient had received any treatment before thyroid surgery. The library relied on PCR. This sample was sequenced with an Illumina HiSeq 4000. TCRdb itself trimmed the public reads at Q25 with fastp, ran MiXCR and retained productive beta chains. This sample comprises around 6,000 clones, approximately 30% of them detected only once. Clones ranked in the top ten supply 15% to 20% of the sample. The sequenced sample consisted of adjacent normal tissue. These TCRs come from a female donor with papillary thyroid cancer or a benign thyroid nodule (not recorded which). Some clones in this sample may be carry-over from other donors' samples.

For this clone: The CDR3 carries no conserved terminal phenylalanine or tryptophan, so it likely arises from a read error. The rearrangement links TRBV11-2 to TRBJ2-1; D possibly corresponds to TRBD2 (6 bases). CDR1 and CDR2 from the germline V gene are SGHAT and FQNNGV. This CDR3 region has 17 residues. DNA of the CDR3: TGTGCCAGCAGCTTCGACCAGCGGGCAGTCCCCTACAATGTGCAGTTCGTC. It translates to CASSFDQRAVPYNVQFV.

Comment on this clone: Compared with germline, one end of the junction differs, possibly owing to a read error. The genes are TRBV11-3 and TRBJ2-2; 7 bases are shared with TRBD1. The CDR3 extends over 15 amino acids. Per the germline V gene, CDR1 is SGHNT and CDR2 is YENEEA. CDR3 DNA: TGTGTCAGCAGCTTAGGACAGGAGAACACCGGGGAGCTGTTTTTT. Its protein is CVSSLGQENTGELFF.

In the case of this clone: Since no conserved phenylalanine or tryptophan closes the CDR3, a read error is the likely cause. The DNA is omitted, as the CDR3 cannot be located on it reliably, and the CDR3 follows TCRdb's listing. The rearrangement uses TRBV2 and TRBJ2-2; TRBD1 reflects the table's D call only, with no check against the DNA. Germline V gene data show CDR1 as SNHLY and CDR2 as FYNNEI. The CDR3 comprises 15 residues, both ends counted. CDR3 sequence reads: CASSGIQVTTGELFY.

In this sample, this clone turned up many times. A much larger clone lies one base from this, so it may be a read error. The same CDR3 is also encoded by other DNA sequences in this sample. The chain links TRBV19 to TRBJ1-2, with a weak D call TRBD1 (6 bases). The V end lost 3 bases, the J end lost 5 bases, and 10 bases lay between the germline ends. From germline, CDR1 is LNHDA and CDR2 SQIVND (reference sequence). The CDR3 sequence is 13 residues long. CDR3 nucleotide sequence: TGTGCCAGTAGTATCGGACAGACGTATGGCTACACCTTC. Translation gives CASSIGQTYGYTF.

CDR3 nucleotides: TGTGCCAGCAGTGAAGCGACAGGGGGCTATGGCTACACCTTC. Amino acid sequence: CASSEATGGYGYTF. V usage is TRBV6-1 and J usage is TRBJ1-2; 9 bases map to TRBD1. Germline trimming cut 0 bases from V and 4 bases from J; bases unmatched to any gene: 0. CDR1 and CDR2 from the germline V gene are MNHNS and SASEGT. This CDR3 contains 14 residues.

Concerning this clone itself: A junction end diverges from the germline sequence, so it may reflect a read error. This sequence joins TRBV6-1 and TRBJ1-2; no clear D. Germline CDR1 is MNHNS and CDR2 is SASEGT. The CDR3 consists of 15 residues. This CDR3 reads CASREHGQPGYGYPF. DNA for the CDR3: TGTGCCAGCAGAGAACATGGGCAACCCGGATATGGCTACCCCTTC.

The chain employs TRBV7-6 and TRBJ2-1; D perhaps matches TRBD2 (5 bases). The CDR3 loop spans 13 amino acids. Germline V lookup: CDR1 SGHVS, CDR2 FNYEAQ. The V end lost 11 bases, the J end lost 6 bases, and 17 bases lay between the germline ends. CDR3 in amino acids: CALARIEGNEQFF. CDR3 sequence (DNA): TGTGCCCTGGCGCGCATCGAGGGCAATGAGCAGTTCTTC.

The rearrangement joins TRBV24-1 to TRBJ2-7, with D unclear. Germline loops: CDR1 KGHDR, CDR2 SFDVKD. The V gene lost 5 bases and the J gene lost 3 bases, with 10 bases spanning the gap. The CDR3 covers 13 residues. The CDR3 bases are TGTGCCACCAGTGTAGGCAGACTCTACGAGCAGTACTTC. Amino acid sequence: CATSVGRLYEQYF.

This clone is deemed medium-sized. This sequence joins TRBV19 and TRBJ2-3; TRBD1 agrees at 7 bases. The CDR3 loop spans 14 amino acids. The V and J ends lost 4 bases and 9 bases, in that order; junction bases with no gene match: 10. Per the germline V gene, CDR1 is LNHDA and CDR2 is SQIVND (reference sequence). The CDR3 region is CASSRTGLTGTQYF. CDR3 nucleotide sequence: TGTGCCAGTAGTAGGACAGGACTCACAGGAACGCAGTATTTT.

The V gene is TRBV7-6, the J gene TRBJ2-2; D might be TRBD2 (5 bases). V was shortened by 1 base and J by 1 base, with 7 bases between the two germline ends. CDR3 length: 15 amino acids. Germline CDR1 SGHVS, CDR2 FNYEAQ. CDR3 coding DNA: TGTGCCAGCAGCTTAGGTGGAGGGAACACCGGGGAGCTGTTTTTT. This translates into CASSLGGGNTGELFF. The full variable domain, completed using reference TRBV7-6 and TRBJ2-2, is GAGVSQSPRYKVTKRGQDVALRCDPISGHVSLYWYRQALGQGPEFLTYFNYEAQQDKSGLPNDRFSAERPEGSISTLTIQRTEQRDSAMYRCASSLGGGNTGELFFGEGSRLTVL.

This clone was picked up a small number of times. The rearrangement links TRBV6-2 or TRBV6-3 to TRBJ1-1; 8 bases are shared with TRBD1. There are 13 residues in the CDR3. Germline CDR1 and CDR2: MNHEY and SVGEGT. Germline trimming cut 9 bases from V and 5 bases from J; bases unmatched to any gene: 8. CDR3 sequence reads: CASRQGLETEAFF. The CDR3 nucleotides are TGTGCCAGTCGACAGGGGTTGGAGACTGAAGCTTTCTTT.

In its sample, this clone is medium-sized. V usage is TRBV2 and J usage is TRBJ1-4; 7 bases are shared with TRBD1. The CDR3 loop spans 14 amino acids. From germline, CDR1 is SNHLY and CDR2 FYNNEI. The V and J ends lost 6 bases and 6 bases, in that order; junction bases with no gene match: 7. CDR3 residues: CASREQGRDEKLFF. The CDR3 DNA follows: TGTGCCAGCAGGGAACAGGGGAGGGATGAAAAACTGTTTTTT.

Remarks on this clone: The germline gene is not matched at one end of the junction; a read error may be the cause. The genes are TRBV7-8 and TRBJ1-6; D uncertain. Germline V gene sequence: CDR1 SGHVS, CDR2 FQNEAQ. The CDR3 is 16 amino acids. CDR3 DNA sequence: TGTTCCAGCAGCTTAGGGTCGAGCTCCTCTAATTCACCCCTCCACTTT. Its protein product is CSSSLGSSSSNSPLHF.

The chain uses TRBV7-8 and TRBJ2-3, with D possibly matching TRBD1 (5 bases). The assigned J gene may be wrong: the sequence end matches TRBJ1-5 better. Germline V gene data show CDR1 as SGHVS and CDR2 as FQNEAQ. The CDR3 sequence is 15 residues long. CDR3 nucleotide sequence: TGTGCCAGCAGCTTAGGGGACTACGACACAGATACGCAGCATTTT. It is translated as CASSLGDYDTDTQHF.

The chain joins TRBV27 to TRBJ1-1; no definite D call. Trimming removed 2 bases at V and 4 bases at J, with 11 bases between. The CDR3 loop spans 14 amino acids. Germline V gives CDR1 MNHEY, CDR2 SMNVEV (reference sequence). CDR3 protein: CASSLDQTATEAFF. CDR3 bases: TGTGCCAGCAGTTTAGACCAAACCGCCACTGAAGCTTTCTTT.

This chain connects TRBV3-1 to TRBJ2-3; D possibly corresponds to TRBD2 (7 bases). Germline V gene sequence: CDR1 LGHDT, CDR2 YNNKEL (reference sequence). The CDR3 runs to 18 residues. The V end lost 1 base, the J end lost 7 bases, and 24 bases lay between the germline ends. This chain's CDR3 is CASSQVGGPREGTNTQYF. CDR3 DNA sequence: TGTGCCAGCAGCCAAGTGGGGGGCCCTAGGGAGGGGACGAATACGCAGTATTTT.

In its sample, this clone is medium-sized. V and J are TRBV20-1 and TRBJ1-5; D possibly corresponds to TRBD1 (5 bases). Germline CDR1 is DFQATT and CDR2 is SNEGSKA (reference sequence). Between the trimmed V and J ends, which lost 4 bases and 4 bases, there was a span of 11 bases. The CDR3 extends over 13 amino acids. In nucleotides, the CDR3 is TGCAGTGCTACGCAGGGTACTAATCAGCCCCAGCATTTT. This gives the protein CSATQGTNQPQHF.

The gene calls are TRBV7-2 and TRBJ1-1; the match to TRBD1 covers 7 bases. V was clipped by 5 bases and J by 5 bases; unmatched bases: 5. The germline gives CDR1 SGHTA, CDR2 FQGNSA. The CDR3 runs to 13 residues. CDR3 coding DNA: TGTGCCAGCAGCCCTACACAGGGGACTGAAGCTTTCTTT. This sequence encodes CASSPTQGTEAFF. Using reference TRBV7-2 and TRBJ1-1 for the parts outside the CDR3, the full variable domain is GAGVSQSPSNKVTEKGKDVELRCDPISGHTALYWYRQSLGQGLEFLIYFQGNSAPDKSGLPSDRFSAERTGGSVSTLTIQRTQQEDSAVYLCASSPTQGTEAFFGQGTRLTVV.

CDR3 DNA sequence: TGTGCCAGCAGTCCGGGACTTGCAGCCTACGAGCAGTACTTC. The encoded protein is CASSPGLAAYEQYF. The rearrangement joins TRBV6-1 to TRBJ2-7; tentative D call: TRBD2 (6 bases). Germline V CDR1 and CDR2: MNHNS, SASEGT. The CDR3 runs to 14 residues. The ends were cut back, 5 bases at V and 2 bases at J, with 13 bases in the middle.